This section outlines one T cell receptor (beta chain) sequence together with its context. Its antigen is currently not known. Within one base of it there is no much larger clone, and no base qualities were kept. V was cut back by 4 bases and J by 0 bases, leaving a gap of 9 bases between them. From its cysteine to its phenylalanine, the CDR3 spans 14 amino acids. Only the CDR3 DNA stays, 42 bases, in frame from base 1. CDR1 and CDR2 are read off the germline V gene (reference sequence) as MNHNY and SVGAGI. This sample is part of a study of OX40 agonist ivuxolimab in advanced cancers. Broadly, across the study: The costimulatory receptor OX40 (CD134) was targeted by ivuxolimab, a fully human IgG2 agonistic monoclonal antibody. Intravenous ivuxolimab was administered to patients every 2 weeks at six dose levels: 0.01, 0.1, 0.3, 1.5, 3 and 10 mg/kg. Of the roughly 52 dose-escalation patients, hepatocellular carcinoma was present in 19, melanoma in around 15, renal cell carcinoma in 9 and head and neck cancer in 9. In the dose-escalation cohort, roughly 80% of patients were male, and the mean age was about 55 years, with a range of roughly 20 to 85. Patients were allowed to have had prior anti-PD-1, anti-PD-L1 or anti-CTLA-4 therapy, and roughly two fifths of the dose-escalation patients had been treated with checkpoint inhibitors. Three dose-escalation patients achieved partial responses, one with hepatocellular carcinoma and two with cutaneous melanoma. The purpose of peripheral TCRbeta sequencing was to test whether ivuxolimab changed TCR sequence diversity and led to clonal T-cell expansion. The paper covers the monotherapy dose-escalation part of the phase I ivuxolimab trial, which included N = 52 patients.

Overall results and qualifications from the work: The antigen specificity of the clonally expanded peripheral T cells was not determined. In the 0.1-3.0 mg/kg groups, partial responders had among the lowest normalized peripheral clonal expansion, particularly in CD8+ T cells. After ivuxolimab, expanded clones were on average more numerous among CD8+ T cells than among CD4+ T cells. Clonal expansion of both CD4+ and CD8+ blood T cells was observed from baseline to week 6 at doses 0.1 to 3.0 mg/kg. Low levels of normalized T-cell clonal expansion were also seen in some patients who did not respond.

The trial excluded patients who had a history of autoimmune disease or who were on systemic immunosuppression. In every dose cohort, peripheral blood was drawn for TCR sequencing at baseline, cycle 4 day 1, and cycle 7 day 1. Samples came from an open-label, multicenter, first-in-human phase I dose-escalation trial of ivuxolimab. Adults with locally advanced or metastatic head and neck squamous cell, hepatocellular, melanoma or renal cell carcinoma were enrolled in the trial. CD4+ and CD8+ T cells were sorted separately from peripheral blood before TCR sequencing. Genomic DNA was isolated from the sorted cells so that the TCRbeta CDR3 region could be sequenced. The immunoSEQ Assay was used to sequence the TCRbeta CDR3 regions. TCRdb holds this immuneACCESS table with in-frame rearrangements only. Some clones are missing; in checked studies, unresolved V genes explain under half, and the rest has no known cause. The sample profile shows around 94,000 clones; 87% of them were found once. In total, the top ten clones hold about 0.29% of the sample.

The V gene is TRBV6-6 and the J gene is TRBJ1-1; the D gene assignment is ambiguous. Sequencing used CD4+ or CD8+ T cells sorted from blood, obtained in a trial of the OX40 agonist ivuxolimab. The source is an adult with an advanced solid tumor such as melanoma, head and neck, liver or kidney cancer. CDR3 reads: CASSSGGMNTEAFF. In nucleotide form, the sequence is TGTGCCAGCAGTTCCGGAGGGATGAACACTGAAGCTTTCTTT.